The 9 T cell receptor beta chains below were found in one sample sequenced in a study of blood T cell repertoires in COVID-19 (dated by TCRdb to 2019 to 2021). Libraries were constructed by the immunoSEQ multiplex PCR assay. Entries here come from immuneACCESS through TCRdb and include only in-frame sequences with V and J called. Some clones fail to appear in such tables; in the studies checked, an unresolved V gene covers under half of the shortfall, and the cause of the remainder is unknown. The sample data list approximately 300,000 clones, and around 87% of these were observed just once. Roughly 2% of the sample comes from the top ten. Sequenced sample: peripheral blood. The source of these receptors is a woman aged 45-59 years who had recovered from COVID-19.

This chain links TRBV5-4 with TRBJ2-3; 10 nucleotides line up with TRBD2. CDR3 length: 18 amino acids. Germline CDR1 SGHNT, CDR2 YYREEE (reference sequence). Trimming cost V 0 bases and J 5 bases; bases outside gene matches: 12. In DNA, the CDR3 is TGTGCCAGCAGCTTGGAAGGAGCGGGAGGGCCGGGGATAGATACGCAGTATTTT. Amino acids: CASSLEGAGGPGIDTQYF.

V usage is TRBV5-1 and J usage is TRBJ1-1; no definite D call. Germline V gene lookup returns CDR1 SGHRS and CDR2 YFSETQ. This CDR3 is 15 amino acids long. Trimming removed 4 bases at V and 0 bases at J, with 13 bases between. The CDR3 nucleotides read TGCGCCAGCAGCCCCAGAGAGGGAATGAACACTGAAGCTTTCTTT. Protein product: CASSPREGMNTEAFF. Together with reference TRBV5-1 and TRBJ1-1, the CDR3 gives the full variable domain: KAGVTQTPRYLIKTRGQQVTLSCSPISGHRSVSWYQQTPGQGLQFLFEYFSETQRNKGNFPGRFSGRQFSNSRSEMNVSTLELGDSALYLCASSPREGMNTEAFFGQGTRLTVV.

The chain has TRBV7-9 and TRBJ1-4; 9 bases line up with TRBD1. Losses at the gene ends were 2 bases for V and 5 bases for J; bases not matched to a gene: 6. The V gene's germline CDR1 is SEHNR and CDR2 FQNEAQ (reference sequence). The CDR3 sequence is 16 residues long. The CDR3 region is CASSLHGTGNNEKLFF. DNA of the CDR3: TGTGCCAGCAGCTTACACGGGACAGGGAACAATGAAAAACTGTTTTTT.

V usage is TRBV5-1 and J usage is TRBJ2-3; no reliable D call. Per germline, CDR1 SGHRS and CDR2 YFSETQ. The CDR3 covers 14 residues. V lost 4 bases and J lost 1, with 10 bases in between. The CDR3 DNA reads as TGCGCCAGCAGCCGTGGCCTAGGCACAGATACGCAGTATTTT. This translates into CASSRGLGTDTQYF.

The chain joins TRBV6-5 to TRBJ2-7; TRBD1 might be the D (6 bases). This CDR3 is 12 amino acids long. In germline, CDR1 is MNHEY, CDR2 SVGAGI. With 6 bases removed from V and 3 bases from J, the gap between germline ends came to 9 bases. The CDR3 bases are TGTGCCAGCAGGACAGGTATCTACGAGCAGTACTTC. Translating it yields CASRTGIYEQYF.

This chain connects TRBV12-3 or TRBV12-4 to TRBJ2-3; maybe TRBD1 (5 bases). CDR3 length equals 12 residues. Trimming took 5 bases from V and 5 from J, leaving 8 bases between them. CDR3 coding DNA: TGTGCCAGCAGTCCAGGGCTAGATACGCAGTATTTT. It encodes CASSPGLDTQYF.

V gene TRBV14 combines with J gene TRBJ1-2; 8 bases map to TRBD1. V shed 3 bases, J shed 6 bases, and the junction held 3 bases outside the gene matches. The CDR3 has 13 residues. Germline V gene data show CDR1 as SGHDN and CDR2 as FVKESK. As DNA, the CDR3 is TGTGCCAGCAGCCAGCTGGACAGGGATGGCTACACCTTC. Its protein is CASSQLDRDGYTF.

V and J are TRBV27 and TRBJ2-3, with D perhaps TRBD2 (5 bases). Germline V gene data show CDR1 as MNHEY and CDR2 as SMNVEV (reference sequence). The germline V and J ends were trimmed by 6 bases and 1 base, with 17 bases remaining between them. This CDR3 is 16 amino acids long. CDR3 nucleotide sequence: TGTGCCAGCAGGGACGACTATGGCGTAGGCACAGATACGCAGTATTTT. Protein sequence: CASRDDYGVGTDTQYF.

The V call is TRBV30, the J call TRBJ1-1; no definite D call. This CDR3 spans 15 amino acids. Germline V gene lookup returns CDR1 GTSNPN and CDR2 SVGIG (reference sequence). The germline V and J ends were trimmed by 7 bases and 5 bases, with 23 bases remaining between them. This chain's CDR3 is CAFRYPTLRGTEAFF. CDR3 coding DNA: TGTGCCTTCCGGTACCCGACCCTCCGAGGGACTGAAGCTTTCTTT.